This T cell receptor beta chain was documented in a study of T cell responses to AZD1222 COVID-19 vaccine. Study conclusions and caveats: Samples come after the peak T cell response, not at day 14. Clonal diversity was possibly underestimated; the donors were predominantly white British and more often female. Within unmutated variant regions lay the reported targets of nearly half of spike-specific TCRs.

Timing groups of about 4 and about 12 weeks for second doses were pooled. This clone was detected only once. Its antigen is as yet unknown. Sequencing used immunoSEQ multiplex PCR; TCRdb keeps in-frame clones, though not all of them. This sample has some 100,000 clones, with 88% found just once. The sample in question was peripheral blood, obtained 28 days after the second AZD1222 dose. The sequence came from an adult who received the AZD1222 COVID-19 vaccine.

The CDR3 protein is CSVGHRGQPQHF. CDR3 DNA: TGCAGCGTTGGACACAGGGGTCAGCCCCAGCATTTT. V and J are TRBV29-1 and TRBJ1-5; 7 bases align to TRBD1. J lost 6 bases, V lost 4 bases, and 3 bases had no gene match. The germline V gene has CDR1 SQVTM and CDR2 ANQGSEA. The CDR3 is 12 amino acids.